Shown below are 5 T cell receptor beta chains from a single sample sequenced in a study of shared clonotypes between healthy human individuals. Assay: immunoSEQ multiplex PCR; the TCRdb copy retains only in-frame clones and omits some. The sample has 2 million to 2.5 million clones; approximately 94% are singletons. Cells designated naive CD8 were CD45RO-negative and were positively selected for CCR7, with terminally differentiated effector memory CD45RA+ cells excluded. The sequenced sample consisted of naive CD8+ T cells sorted from blood. The source is a man in his late teens or twenties in good health.

CDR3: CAWTHGAGEVTGELFF. CDR3 coding DNA: TGTGCCTGGACCCATGGGGCGGGAGAGGTCACCGGGGAGCTGTTTTTT. This chain connects TRBV30 to TRBJ2-2; 7 positions match TRBD2. The CDR3 length is 16 residues. The germline gives CDR1 GTSNPN, CDR2 SVGIG (reference sequence). V dropped 4 bases and J dropped 4; count of bases not matched to a gene: 12.

The chain links TRBV11-2 to TRBJ2-5; D might be TRBD1 (5 bases). The CDR3 spans 16 residues. V was shortened by 1 base and J by 0 bases, with 12 bases between the two germline ends. In germline, CDR1 is SGHAT, CDR2 FQNNGV. Written as DNA, the CDR3 is TGTGCCAGCAGCTTAGTGACAGCACCTTACCAAGAGACCCAGTACTTC. This codes for CASSLVTAPYQETQYF.

The chain couples TRBV1 to TRBJ1-5; the D call TRBD1 from the table was never checked on the DNA. TRBV1 is tagged as a pseudogene. The length of the CDR3 is 21 residues. The CDR3 loop reads CTSSHGEPGQGIVAGNQPQHF. In nucleotides, the CDR3 is TGCACCAGCAGCCATGGGGAACCGGGACAGGGGATCGTAGCGGGGAATCAGCCCCAGCATTTT.

V usage is TRBV28 and J usage is TRBJ2-3; 10 nucleotides agree with TRBD2. J gave up 4 bases and V 2 bases, and 9 bases lay outside the gene matches. The CDR3 totals 17 residues. Germline CDR1 and CDR2: MDHEN and SYDVKM. The CDR3 loop reads CASSLHSGTSVSDTQYF. The CDR3 DNA sequence: TGTGCCAGCAGTTTACATTCTGGGACTAGCGTTTCAGATACGCAGTATTTT.

The V gene is TRBV29-1, the J gene TRBJ2-1, with unresolved D. There are 16 residues in the CDR3. The germline CDR1 and CDR2 sequences are SQVTM and ANQGSEA. Trimming pared 4 bases from V and 0 bases from J, leaving 16 bases between. This CDR3 reads CSVVVATASSYNEQFF. The CDR3 DNA reads TGCAGCGTTGTGGTGGCGACGGCGAGCTCCTACAATGAGCAGTTCTTC.